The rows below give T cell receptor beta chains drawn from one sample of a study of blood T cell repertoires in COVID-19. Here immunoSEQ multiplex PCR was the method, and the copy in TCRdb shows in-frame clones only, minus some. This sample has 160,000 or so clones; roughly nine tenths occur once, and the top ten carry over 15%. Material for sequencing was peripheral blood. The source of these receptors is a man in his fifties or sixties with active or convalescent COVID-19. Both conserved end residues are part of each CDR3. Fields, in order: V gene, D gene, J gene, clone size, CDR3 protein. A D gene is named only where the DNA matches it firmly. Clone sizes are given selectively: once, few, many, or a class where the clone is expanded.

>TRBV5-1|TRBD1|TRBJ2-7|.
CASSLGGTGQGEQYF
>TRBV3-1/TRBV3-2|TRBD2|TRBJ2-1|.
CASSPRLAGGNEQFF
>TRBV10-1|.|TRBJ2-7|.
CASSELRELSYEQYF
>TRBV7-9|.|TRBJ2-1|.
CASSPGTFQDEQFF
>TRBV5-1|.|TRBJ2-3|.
CASSLASTDTQYF
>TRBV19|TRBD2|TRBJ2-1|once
CASRGAGIDEQFF
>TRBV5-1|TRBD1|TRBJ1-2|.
CASSGTATNYGYTF
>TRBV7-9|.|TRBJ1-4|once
CASSPRSGIANEKLFF
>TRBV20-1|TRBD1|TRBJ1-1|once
CSASSQGAQWGEAFF
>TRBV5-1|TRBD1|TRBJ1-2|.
CASSLGHGQVYGYTF